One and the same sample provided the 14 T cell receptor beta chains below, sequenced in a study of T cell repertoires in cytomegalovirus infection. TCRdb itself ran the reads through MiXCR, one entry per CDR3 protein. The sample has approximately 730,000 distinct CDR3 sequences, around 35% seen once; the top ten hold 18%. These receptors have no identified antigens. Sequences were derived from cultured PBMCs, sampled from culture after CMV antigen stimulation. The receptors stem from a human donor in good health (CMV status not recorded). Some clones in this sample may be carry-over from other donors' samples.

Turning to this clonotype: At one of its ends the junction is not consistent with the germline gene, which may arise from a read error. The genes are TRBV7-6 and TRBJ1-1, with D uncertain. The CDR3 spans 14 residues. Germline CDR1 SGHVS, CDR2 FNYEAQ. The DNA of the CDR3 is TGTGCCGGCAGCTTAGCCGGGCCGAGGACTGAAGCTTTCTTT. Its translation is CAGSLAGPRTEAFF.

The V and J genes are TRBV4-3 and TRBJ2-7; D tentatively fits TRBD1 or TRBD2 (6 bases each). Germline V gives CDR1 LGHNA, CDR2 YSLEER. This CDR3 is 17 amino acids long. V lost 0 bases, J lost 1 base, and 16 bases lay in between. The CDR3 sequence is CASSQDHGGGGSYEQYF. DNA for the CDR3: TGCGCCAGCAGCCAAGATCATGGAGGAGGGGGGTCCTACGAGCAGTACTTC.

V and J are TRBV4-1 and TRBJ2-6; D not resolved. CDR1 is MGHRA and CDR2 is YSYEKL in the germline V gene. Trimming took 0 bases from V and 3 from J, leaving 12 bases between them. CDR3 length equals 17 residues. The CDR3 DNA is TGCGCCAGCAGCCAAGAACGTTTAAGGGATGGGGCCAACGTCCTGACTTTC. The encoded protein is CASSQERLRDGANVLTF.

The chain's CDR3 is CASTATGGTMEAFF. CDR3 coding DNA: TGTGCCAGTACCGCGACAGGGGGAACGATGGAAGCTTTCTTT. The genes are TRBV19 and TRBJ1-1; 9 bases are shared with TRBD1. The V gene end was trimmed by 7 bases and the J gene end by 8 bases; junction bases not matched to a gene: 11. The germline CDR1 and CDR2 sequences are LNHDA and SQIVND (reference sequence). CDR3 length: 14 residues.

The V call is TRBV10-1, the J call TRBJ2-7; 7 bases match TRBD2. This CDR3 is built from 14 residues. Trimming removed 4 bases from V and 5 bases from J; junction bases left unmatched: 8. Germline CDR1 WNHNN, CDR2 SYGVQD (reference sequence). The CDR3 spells CASSVGGSLNEQYF. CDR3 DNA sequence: TGCGCCAGCAGTGTTGGCGGGAGTCTGAACGAGCAGTACTTC.

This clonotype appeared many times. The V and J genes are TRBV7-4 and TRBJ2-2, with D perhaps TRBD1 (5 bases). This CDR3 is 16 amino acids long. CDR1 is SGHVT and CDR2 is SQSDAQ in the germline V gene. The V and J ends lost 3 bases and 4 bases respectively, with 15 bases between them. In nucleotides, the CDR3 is TGTGCCAGCAGCTTTCCTCTCAGGGTTCGCACCGGGGAGCTGTTTTTT. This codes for CASSFPLRVRTGELFF.

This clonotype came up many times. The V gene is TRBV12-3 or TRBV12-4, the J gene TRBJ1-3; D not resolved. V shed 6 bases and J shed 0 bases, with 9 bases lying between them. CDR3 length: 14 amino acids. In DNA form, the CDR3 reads TGTGCCAGCAGCCCGCGCAGCTCTGGAAACACCATATATTTT. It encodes CASSPRSSGNTIYF.

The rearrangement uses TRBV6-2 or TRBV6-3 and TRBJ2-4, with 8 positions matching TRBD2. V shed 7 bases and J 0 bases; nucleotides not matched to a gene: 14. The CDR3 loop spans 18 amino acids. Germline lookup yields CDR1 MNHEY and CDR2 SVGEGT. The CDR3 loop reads CASTIPSGGTLAKNIQYF. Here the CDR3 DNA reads TGTGCCAGCACCATACCAAGCGGGGGAACACTAGCCAAAAACATTCAGTACTTC.

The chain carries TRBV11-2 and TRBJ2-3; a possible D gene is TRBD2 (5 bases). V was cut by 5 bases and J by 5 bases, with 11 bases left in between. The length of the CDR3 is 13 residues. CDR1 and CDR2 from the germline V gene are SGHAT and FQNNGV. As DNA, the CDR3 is TGTGCCAGCAGCGACGGGGTCAGAGATACGCAGTATTTT. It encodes CASSDGVRDTQYF.

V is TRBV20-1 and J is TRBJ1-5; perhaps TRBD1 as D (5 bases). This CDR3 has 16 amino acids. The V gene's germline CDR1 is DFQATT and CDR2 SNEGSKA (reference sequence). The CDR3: CNRKRWRQNFNQPQHF. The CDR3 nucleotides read TGCAACCGAAAGAGGTGGAGACAGAACTTCAATCAGCCCCAGCATTTT.

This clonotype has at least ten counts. The DNA of the CDR3 is TGTGCCAGCAGCTTAGAGCGGCAGGCCTACGAGCAGTACTTC. It encodes CASSLERQAYEQYF. The chain carries TRBV7-2 and TRBJ2-7; D perhaps matches TRBD2 (5 bases). The germline V gene has CDR1 SGHTA and CDR2 FQGNSA. The CDR3 covers 14 residues. V was shortened by 1 base and J by 2 bases, with 9 bases between the two germline ends.

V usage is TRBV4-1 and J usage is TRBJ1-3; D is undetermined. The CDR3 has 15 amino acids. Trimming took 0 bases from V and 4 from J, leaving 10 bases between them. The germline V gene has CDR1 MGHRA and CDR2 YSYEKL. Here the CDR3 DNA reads TGCGCCAGCAGCCAAGATTCGCAGTTCGGAAACACCATATATTTT. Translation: CASSQDSQFGNTIYF.

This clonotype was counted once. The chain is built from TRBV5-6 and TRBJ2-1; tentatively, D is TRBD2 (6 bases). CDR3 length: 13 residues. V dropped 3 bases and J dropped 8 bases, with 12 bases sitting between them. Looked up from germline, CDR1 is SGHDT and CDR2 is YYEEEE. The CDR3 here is CASSWAAGYEQFF. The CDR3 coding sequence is TGTGCCAGCAGCTGGGCGGCGGGATATGAGCAGTTCTTC. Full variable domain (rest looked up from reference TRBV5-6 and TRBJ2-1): DAGVTQSPTHLIKTRGQQVTLRCSPKSGHDTVSWYQQALGQGPQFIFQYYEEEERQRGNFPDRFSGHQFPNYSSELNVNALLLGDSALYLCASSWAAGYEQFFGPGTRLTVL.

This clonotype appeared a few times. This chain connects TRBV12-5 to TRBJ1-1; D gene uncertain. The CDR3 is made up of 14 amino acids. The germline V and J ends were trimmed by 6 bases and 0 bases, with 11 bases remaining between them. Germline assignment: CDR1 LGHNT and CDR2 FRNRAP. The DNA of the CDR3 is TGTGCTAGTGGCCCCGGACTGATGAACACTGAAGCTTTCTTT. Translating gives CASGPGLMNTEAFF.